The 29 T cell receptor beta chains below come from one sample, sequenced in a study of T cells in Graves' hyperthyroidism and ophthalmopathy. RNA transcripts were the template for amplifying TCR beta CDR3 regions. An initial round of RT-PCR targeting the TCR CDR3 relied on the HTBI primer set. Using its own MiXCR run on the multiplex PCR reads, TCRdb lists one record per CDR3 protein. The repertoire holds hundreds of thousands of distinct CDR3 sequences, with around 20% as singletons. The sequenced sample consisted of blood. The receptors originated from a man in his thirties or forties with Graves' ophthalmopathy.

The gene calls are TRBV28 and TRBJ2-1; maybe TRBD1 (6 bases). Germline lookup yields CDR1 MDHEN and CDR2 SYDVKM. Trimming shortened V by 8 bases and J by 3 bases, and 14 bases separated the two germline ends. This CDR3 comprises 14 residues. CDR3 sequence: CASARDTRYNEQFF. For the CDR3, the DNA is TGTGCCAGCGCCCGGGACACCCGCTACAATGAGCAGTTCTTC.

The V call is TRBV29-1, the J call TRBJ1-1; TRBD1 matches 7 bases. V lost 5 bases to trimming and J lost 0 bases; unmatched junction nucleotides: 9. Germline V gene lookup returns CDR1 SQVTM and CDR2 ANQGSEA. This CDR3 contains 15 residues. The CDR3 protein is CSVSGTAIMNTEAFF. CDR3 in DNA: TGCAGCGTTTCCGGGACAGCGATTATGAACACTGAAGCTTTCTTT.

V gene TRBV4-1 combines with J gene TRBJ2-1; 11 bases match TRBD2. This CDR3 has 16 amino acids. CDR1 and CDR2 (germline): MGHRA, YSYEKL. V trimming: 4 bases; J trimming: 6 bases; junction bases outside the gene matches: 8. The CDR3 sequence: CASSRITSGSTNEQFF. CDR3 DNA sequence: TGCGCCAGCAGCCGGATAACTAGCGGGAGTACCAATGAGCAGTTCTTC.

This clonotype was counted between two and nine times. This chain uses TRBV28 with TRBJ1-4; D gene uncertain. Per germline, CDR1 MDHEN and CDR2 SYDVKM. The V end lost 5 bases, the J end lost 8 bases, and 18 bases lay between the germline ends. The length of the CDR3 is 15 residues. The CDR3 region is CASSLHSSLGEKLFF. CDR3 sequence (DNA): TGTGCCAGCAGTCTCCACAGCTCTTTAGGAGAAAAACTGTTTTTT. The complete variable domain, with remaining parts taken from reference TRBV28 and TRBJ1-4, reads DVKVTQSSRYLVKRTGEKVFLECVQDMDHENMFWYRQDPGLGLRLIYFSYDVKMKEKGDIPEGYSVSREKKERFSLILESASTNQTSMYLCASSLHSSLGEKLFFGSGTQLSVL.

This clonotype was seen at least ten times. The V gene is TRBV2, the J gene TRBJ2-3; perhaps TRBD2 as D (6 bases). The CDR3 is made up of 15 amino acids. Trimming removed 6 bases from V and 2 bases from J, with 15 bases in between. Germline lookup yields CDR1 SNHLY and CDR2 FYNNEI. The chain's CDR3 is CASSGGGVATDTQYF. The CDR3 nucleotides read TGTGCCAGCAGCGGTGGCGGGGTGGCCACAGATACGCAGTATTTT.

The CDR3 bases are TGTGCCAGCAGCTTGGCCCAATCCTATGCAACTAATGAAAAACTGTTTTTT. It translates to CASSLAQSYATNEKLFF. The chain couples TRBV5-5 to TRBJ1-4; D unresolved. CDR3 length: 17 residues. Per germline, CDR1 SGHKS and CDR2 YYEKEE (reference sequence). V gave up 0 bases and J gave up 0 bases, with 12 bases separating them.

The V and J genes are TRBV6-1 and TRBJ1-6, with D uncertain. The CDR3 runs to 12 residues. Germline V lookup: CDR1 MNHNS, CDR2 SASEGT. Trimming removed 8 bases from V and 10 bases from J, with 12 bases in between. The CDR3 DNA reads as TGTGCCAGCCGATCCGGACGGTCACCCCTCCACTTT. It yields the protein CASRSGRSPLHF.

This clonotype was seen more than once but under ten times. The rearrangement uses TRBV4-2 and TRBJ2-1; TRBD1 agrees at 7 bases. V lost 1 base and J lost 6; bases outside the gene matches: 6. The CDR3 has 15 amino acids. CDR1 LGHNA and CDR2 YNFKEQ come from the germline V gene. The DNA for the CDR3 is TGTGCCAGCAGCCAAGTACGAGACAGGGTCAATGAGCAGTTCTTC. Amino acid sequence: CASSQVRDRVNEQFF.

This clonotype was seen ten or more times. The chain employs TRBV11-2 and TRBJ2-1; D ambiguous. V gave up 4 bases and J gave up 8 bases, with 6 bases separating them. The CDR3 consists of 11 residues. Germline loops: CDR1 SGHAT, CDR2 FQNNGV. The CDR3 loop reads CASSYVHEQFF. DNA for the CDR3: TGTGCCAGCAGCTACGTGCATGAGCAGTTCTTC.

V gene TRBV18 combines with J gene TRBJ2-5, with D possibly TRBD1 on 6 matching bases. The germline V and J ends were trimmed by 3 bases and 2 bases, with 10 bases remaining between them. CDR1 KGHSH and CDR2 LQKENI come from the germline V gene. This CDR3 has 14 amino acids. CDR3: CASSPKDSQETQYF. CDR3 nucleotides: TGTGCCAGCTCACCTAAGGACAGTCAAGAGACCCAGTACTTC.

This chain uses TRBV12-3 or TRBV12-4 with TRBJ1-2; a possible D gene is TRBD1 (5 bases). CDR3 length equals 13 residues. Deletions cut 7 bases from V and 4 bases from J, with 13 bases between. The CDR3 coding sequence is TGTGCCAGCAACCGGGACGGAGCCTATGGCTACACCTTC. The encoded protein is CASNRDGAYGYTF.

This clonotype was counted at least ten times. The chain uses TRBV7-2 and TRBJ2-3, with D unresolved. V dropped 8 bases and J dropped 0 bases, with 12 bases sitting between them. CDR1 SGHTA and CDR2 FQGNSA come from the germline V gene. The CDR3 extends over 14 amino acids. The DNA of the CDR3 is TGTGCCAGCTCACACAGAGATAGCACAGATACGCAGTATTTT. This translates into CASSHRDSTDTQYF.

This clonotype has a handful of counts. The CDR3 here is CASSGQGAADGELFF. In DNA form, the CDR3 reads TGCGCCAGCAGCGGACAGGGGGCCGCGGATGGGGAGCTGTTTTTT. The chain has TRBV4-3 and TRBJ2-2, with 11 bases aligning to TRBD1. Germline V CDR1 and CDR2: LGHNA, YSLEER. V lost 5 bases and J lost 8; bases outside the gene matches: 7. The CDR3 extends over 15 amino acids.

This clonotype was found many times. The genes are TRBV28 and TRBJ1-5; D not resolved. Germline V gene lookup returns CDR1 MDHEN and CDR2 SYDVKM. Trimming took 5 bases from V and 1 from J, leaving 12 bases between them. The CDR3 spans 15 residues. The CDR3 bases are TGTGCCAGCAGTCCCATTCAGGTGAGCAATCAGCCCCAGCATTTT. Its translation: CASSPIQVSNQPQHF.

This clonotype has a handful of counts. This chain links TRBV7-9 with TRBJ2-3, with 9 bases lining up with TRBD1. The trim removed 5 bases at V and 2 bases at J, leaving 5 bases unmatched. Germline V lookup: CDR1 SEHNR, CDR2 FQNEAQ (reference sequence). This CDR3 is built from 15 residues. Here the CDR3 reads CASSPRTGDTDTQYF. CDR3 nucleotide sequence: TGTGCCAGCAGCCCCCGGACAGGGGACACAGATACGCAGTATTTT.

Turning to this clonotype: Given the absence of the conserved phenylalanine or tryptophan at the CDR3 end, a read error is likely. The gene calls are TRBV6-1 and TRBJ1-1; D is perhaps TRBD1 (5 bases). Trimming shortened V by 10 bases and J by 4 bases, and 19 bases separated the two germline ends. The CDR3 spans 14 residues. CDR1 is MNHNS and CDR2 is SASEGT in the germline V gene. The CDR3 sequence: CATTQGRVGTEAFC. The CDR3 nucleotides are TGTGCCACAACCCAGGGTAGGGTTGGCACTGAAGCTTTCTGT.

The rearrangement links TRBV24-1 to TRBJ2-2; 8 positions match TRBD2. The CDR3 contains 12 residues. V lost 12 bases, J lost 6 bases, and 5 bases stayed unmatched. Germline CDR1 KGHDR, CDR2 SFDVKD. In DNA, the CDR3 is TGTGCCGCGTCACTAGCGGCCGGGGAGCTGTTTTTT. Its protein product is CAASLAAGELFF.

This clonotype was detected many times. The chain recombines TRBV11-2 with TRBJ1-2; maybe TRBD1 (5 bases). V was clipped by 4 bases and J by 4 bases, with 13 bases between them. In germline, CDR1 is SGHAT, CDR2 FQNNGV. The CDR3 extends over 14 amino acids. The CDR3 loop is CASSSLGDRYGYTF. In DNA form, the CDR3 reads TGTGCCAGCAGCTCACTCGGGGACCGCTATGGCTACACCTTC.

This clonotype was recorded many times. The CDR3 loop is CASSTTGGAETQYF. The CDR3, as DNA: TGTGCCAGCAGTACTACAGGGGGCGCCGAGACCCAGTACTTC. The V gene is TRBV2, the J gene TRBJ2-5, with TRBD1 matching over 9 bases. Germline V CDR1 and CDR2: SNHLY, FYNNEI. The V gene end was trimmed by 5 bases and the J gene end by 5 bases; junction bases not matched to a gene: 6. CDR3 size: 14 residues.

This clonotype occurred many times. In nucleotides, the CDR3 is TGTGCCACCAGCAGAGAATTGGGACAGGGCTCCTACAATGAGCAGTTCTTC. It is translated as CATSRELGQGSYNEQFF. V usage is TRBV15 and J usage is TRBJ2-1, with 9 bases that match TRBD1. The V gene's germline CDR1 is LNHNV and CDR2 YYDKDF (reference sequence). This CDR3 comprises 17 residues. Germline trimming cut 0 bases from V and 0 bases from J; bases unmatched to any gene: 3.

In its sample, this clonotype was seen many times. This chain connects TRBV12-3 or TRBV12-4 to TRBJ1-5, with D possibly TRBD1 on 6 matching bases. The V end lost 6 bases, the J end lost 6 bases, and 18 bases lay between the germline ends. The CDR3 contains 15 residues. DNA of the CDR3: TGTGCCAGCAGCTCCGACCAAGGAGGGGGTCAGCCCCAGCATTTT. Translated: CASSSDQGGGQPQHF.

This clonotype was counted a few times. This rearrangement joins TRBV9 to TRBJ1-6; 7 nucleotides align to TRBD1. This CDR3 is built from 15 residues. CDR1 and CDR2 (germline): SGDLS, YYNGEE. V was pared by 4 bases and J by 7 bases, with 8 bases of the junction left unmatched. CDR3 DNA: TGTGCCAGCAGCCCACGACAGGGTGTAAATTCACCCCTCCACTTT. It yields the protein CASSPRQGVNSPLHF. Complete variable domain (other parts from reference TRBV9 and TRBJ1-6): DSGVTQTPKHLITATGQRVTLRCSPRSGDLSVYWYQQSLDQGLQFLIQYYNGEERAKGNILERFSAQQFPDLHSELNLSSLELGDSALYFCASSPRQGVNSPLHFGNGTRLTVT.

Many counts were recorded for this clonotype. The rearrangement joins TRBV7-9 to TRBJ1-1, with TRBD1 as a possible D gene (5 bases). This CDR3 comprises 12 residues. Deletions cut 6 bases from V and 10 bases from J, with 15 bases between. The germline V gene encodes CDR1 SEHNR and CDR2 FQNEAQ (reference sequence). In DNA, the CDR3 is TGTGCCAGCAGGCATGACAGTGTCGCAGCTTTCTTT. It specifies CASRHDSVAAFF. Together with reference TRBV7-9 and TRBJ1-1, the CDR3 gives the full variable domain: DTGVSQNPRHKITKRGQNVTFRCDPISEHNRLYWYRQTLGQGPEFLTYFQNEAQLEKSRLLSDRFSAERPKGSFSTLEIQRTEQGDSAMYLCASRHDSVAAFFGQGTRLTVV.

This clonotype was detected many times. The chain combines TRBV5-1 with TRBJ2-1; D gene unclear. CDR3 size: 16 residues. V was trimmed by 0 bases and J by 5 bases, leaving 15 bases between them. CDR1 is SGHRS and CDR2 is YFSETQ in the germline V gene. The CDR3: CASSLDGSPKNNEQFF. CDR3 bases: TGCGCCAGCAGCTTGGATGGTAGTCCTAAGAACAATGAGCAGTTCTTC.

The table lists this clonotype with many counts. The rearrangement joins TRBV6-1 to TRBJ1-2; a possible D gene is TRBD1 (6 bases). Trimming took off 6 bases at V and 2 bases at J, with 7 bases between the two ends. CDR3 length: 12 residues. Germline CDR1 MNHNS, CDR2 SASEGT. This chain's CDR3 is CASRGTNYGYTF. The CDR3 DNA reads TGTGCCAGCAGAGGGACAAACTATGGCTACACCTTC.

The chain has TRBV6-2 or TRBV6-3 and TRBJ1-2; D perhaps matches TRBD1 (6 bases). CDR1 and CDR2 from the germline V gene are MNHEY and SVGEGT. The V gene lost 6 bases and the J gene lost 4 bases, with 15 bases spanning the gap. The CDR3 has 14 residues. The CDR3 sequence: CASSPPGGFYGYTF. The CDR3, as DNA: TGTGCCAGCAGCCCCCCGGGGGGCTTCTATGGCTACACCTTC.

This clonotype has a count of ten or more. The rearrangement joins TRBV2 to TRBJ2-2; possibly TRBD2 for D (7 bases). The germline V gene has CDR1 SNHLY and CDR2 FYNNEI. Trimming left V 4 bases short and J 4 bases short, with 13 bases between. The CDR3 is 15 residues long. Here the CDR3 reads CASSAGGKGTGELFF. Written as DNA, the CDR3 is TGTGCCAGCAGTGCGGGGGGCAAGGGCACCGGGGAGCTGTTTTTT.

The gene calls are TRBV29-1 and TRBJ1-1; maybe TRBD1 (5 bases). Trimming stripped 4 bases from V and 5 bases from J, with 14 bases between. CDR1 is SQVTM, CDR2 ANQGSEA, per germline. This CDR3 is 13 amino acids long. The DNA for the CDR3 is TGCAGCGTTGGGCTCGGGAAGGGGACTGAAGCTTTCTTT. As protein: CSVGLGKGTEAFF.

In this sample, this clonotype turned up many times. This chain uses TRBV28 with TRBJ1-2; maybe TRBD1 (5 bases). The germline gives CDR1 MDHEN, CDR2 SYDVKM. V lost 8 bases, J lost 2 bases, and 18 bases lay in between. The CDR3 has 15 amino acids. The CDR3 DNA follows: TGTGCCAGCGCTATCAGAGGGGACTACAACTATGGCTACACCTTC. The encoded protein is CASAIRGDYNYGYTF.